This T cell receptor beta chain was retrieved from a study of shared clonotypes between healthy human individuals. Study-level information: Serving as donors were two women and a few men, whose ages spanned 18 to 49. Study observations and caveats: Sequencing depth was a factor that was expected to affect clonotype sharing among donors.

Sequencing used immunoSEQ multiplex PCR; TCRdb keeps in-frame clones, though not all of them. This sample yields 1,400,000 or so clones, of which approximately 98.5% are seen a single time; approximately 0.4% belongs to the top ten. Comments on this clone: Its specificity is not known.

All donors were Caucasian adults living in Nashville, Tennessee. Naive CD4+ cells were CD45RA-selected; the remaining cells were memory. Deletions cut 5 bases from V and 0 bases from J, with 3 bases between. CDR1 SGDLS and CDR2 YYNGEE come from the germline V gene. This CDR3 is built from 13 residues. The TCR comes from a man younger than 40 in good health. Sequencing was performed on naive CD4+ T cells sorted from blood. Sample subset: CD45RA+ positively selected. V and J are TRBV9 and TRBJ2-6, with unresolved D. CDR3 region: CASRPSGANVLTF. Written as DNA, the CDR3 is TGTGCCAGCAGACCCTCTGGGGCCAACGTCCTGACTTTC.